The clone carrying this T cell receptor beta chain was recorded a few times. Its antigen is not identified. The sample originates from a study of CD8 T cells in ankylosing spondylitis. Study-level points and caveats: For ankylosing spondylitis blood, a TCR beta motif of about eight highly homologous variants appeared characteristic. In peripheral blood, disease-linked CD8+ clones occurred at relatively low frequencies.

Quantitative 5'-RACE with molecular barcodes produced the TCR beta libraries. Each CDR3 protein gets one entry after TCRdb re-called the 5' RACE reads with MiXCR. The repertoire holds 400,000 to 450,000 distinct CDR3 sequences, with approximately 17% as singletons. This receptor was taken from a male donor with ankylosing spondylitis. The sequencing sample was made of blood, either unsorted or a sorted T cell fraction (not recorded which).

The CDR3 DNA sequence: TGCAGTGCTAGAGAGGCCCCCGGGTTCGCAAATACGCAGTATTTT. Encoded protein: CSAREAPGFANTQYF. The gene calls are TRBV20-1 and TRBJ2-3, with D uncertain. There are 15 residues in the CDR3. Germline lookup yields CDR1 DFQATT and CDR2 SNEGSKA (reference sequence). V was cut by 0 bases and J by 7 bases, with 17 bases left in between.